Listed here is a single TCR beta chain. Germline values: CDR1 SGDLS, CDR2 YYNGEE. The CDR3 has 15 residues. V gave up 1 base and J gave up 4 bases; unmatched junction bases: 4. This sample stems from a study of blood T cell repertoires in COVID-19. Study information: PBMCs, B-cell-depleted T cells, or T cells provided the cDNA or gDNA that made up the material.

Source study methods: Amplification of reference gene primers provided the estimated nucleated cell counts. The repertoire was sequenced with immunoSEQ multiplex PCR; TCRdb's copy has only in-frame clones and lacks some. The DNA was the basis for D and trimming; V, J and clone size are from that table. The table lists about 65,000 clones, about 77% of them singletons. V is TRBV9 and J is TRBJ1-2, with 10 bases that match TRBD1. The TCR was taken from a human donor in a cohort sampled during active COVID-19. The sample consisted of peripheral blood. In nucleotides, the CDR3 is TGTGCCAGCAGCGTAAGACAGGGGGCCGGCTATGGCTACACCTTC. Residues: CASSVRQGAGYGYTF.